This passage covers 2 T cell receptor beta chains from one sample sequenced in a study of blood T cells in healthy people across ages. Combining a sample-barcoded 5' primer with a J-beta primer mix, a second PCR ran for about 6 to 12 cycles. TCRdb independently ran MiXCR on the 5' RACE reads; one entry per CDR3 protein. Here the sample spans about 930,000 distinct CDR3 sequences, 25% to 30% being singletons. The sample also formed part of further work on T cells of mothers and their children.

Sequencing was performed on blood. The receptors stem from a woman aged 40 to 50 in good health.

This clonotype turned up a few times. The gene calls are TRBV20-1 and TRBJ1-1; D call uncertain. Trimming pared 0 bases from V and 7 bases from J, leaving 6 bases between. The CDR3 is 11 amino acids. Germline CDR1 DFQATT, CDR2 SNEGSKA (reference sequence). The chain's CDR3 is CSARDSVEAFF. Here the CDR3 DNA reads TGCAGTGCTAGAGATTCCGTTGAAGCTTTCTTT.

In this sample, this clonotype turned up a few times. CDR3 DNA sequence: TGTGCCAGCAGCTTGGGTGGAGGGATCGATGAGCAGTTCTTC. Translating it yields CASSLGGGIDEQFF. This chain connects TRBV5-4 to TRBJ2-1; a weak D match, TRBD2 (6 bases). The ends were cut back, 0 bases at V and 8 bases at J, with 12 bases in the middle. The CDR3 sequence is 14 residues long. Per germline, CDR1 SGHNT and CDR2 YYREEE (reference sequence).